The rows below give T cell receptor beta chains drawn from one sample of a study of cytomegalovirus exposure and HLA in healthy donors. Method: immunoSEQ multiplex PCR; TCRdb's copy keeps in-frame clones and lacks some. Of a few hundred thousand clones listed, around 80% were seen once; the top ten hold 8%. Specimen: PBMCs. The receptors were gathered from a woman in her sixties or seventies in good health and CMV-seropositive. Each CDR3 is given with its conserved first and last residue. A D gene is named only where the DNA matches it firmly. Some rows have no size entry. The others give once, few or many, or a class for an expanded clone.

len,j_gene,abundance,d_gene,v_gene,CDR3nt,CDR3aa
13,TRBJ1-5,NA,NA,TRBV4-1,TGCGCCAGCAGCCCGGGGACAAATCAGCCCCAGCATTTT,CASSPGTNQPQHF
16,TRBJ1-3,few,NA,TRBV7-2,TGTGCCAGCAGCTTATTTCGGGGAGTGGATCGAAACACCATATATTTT,CASSLFRGVDRNTIYF
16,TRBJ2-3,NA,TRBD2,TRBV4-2,TGTGCGGGCGGACTAGCGGGAGGGCTGAGCACAGATACGCAGTATTTT,CAGGLAGGLSTDTQYF
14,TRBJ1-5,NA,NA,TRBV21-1,TGTGCCAGCAGCAAAGCGCGTGGAGACCAGCCCCAGCATTTT,CASSKARGDQPQHF
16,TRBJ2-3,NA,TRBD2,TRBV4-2,TGTGCCAGCAGCCTCGATGGACTAGCGGTCCGCGATACGCAGTATTTT,CASSLDGLAVRDTQYF
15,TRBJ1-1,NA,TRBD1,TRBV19,TGTGCCAGTAGTAGGGACAGGGAGGTGAACACTGAAGCTTTCTTT,CASSRDREVNTEAFF
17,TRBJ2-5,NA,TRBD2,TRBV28,TGTGCCAGCAGTTTAATCACTAGCGGGAGGGAACGAGAGACCCAGTACTTC,CASSLITSGRERETQYF
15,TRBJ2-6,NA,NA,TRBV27,TGTGCCAGCAGTTTCGGGGTCTCTGGGGCCAACGTCCTGACTTTC,CASSFGVSGANVLTF
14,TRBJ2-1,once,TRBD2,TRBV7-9,TGTGCCAGCAACCTAGCGGGAGGGACCGACCGGCAGTTCTTC,CASNLAGGTDRQFF
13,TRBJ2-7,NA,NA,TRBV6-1,TGTGCCAGTCTTAGAGCGGGGACATACGAGCAGTACTTC,CASLRAGTYEQYF
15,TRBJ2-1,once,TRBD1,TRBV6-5,TGTGCCAGCAGTTACTCAGGGGGCCGGGTCGATGAGCAGTTCTTC,CASSYSGGRVDEQFF
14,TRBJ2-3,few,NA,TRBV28,TGTGCCAGCAGTACGCGTCAGGGCCCAGATACGCAGTATTTT,CASSTRQGPDTQYF
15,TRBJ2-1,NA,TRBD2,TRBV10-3,TGTGCCATCACTGACGGGCGGGAGGGCCTAAATGAGCAGTTCTTC,CAITDGREGLNEQFF
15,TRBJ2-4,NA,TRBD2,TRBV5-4,TGTGCCAGCAGCTTGGCGGGAGGGCAAATAAACATTCAGTACTTC,CASSLAGGQINIQYF
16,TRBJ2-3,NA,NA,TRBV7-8,TGTGCCAGCAGCCCGCGTCTGTCCCCCAGCACAGATACGCAGTATTTT,CASSPRLSPSTDTQYF
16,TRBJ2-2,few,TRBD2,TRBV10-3,TGTGCCATCAGTGAGTCCGGCGGGAGGACTGGCGGGGAGCTGTTTTTT,CAISESGGRTGGELFF
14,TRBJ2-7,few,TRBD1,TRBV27,TGTGCCAGCGTTAGGGGGCGTGGATTTCGCGAGCAGTACTTC,CASVRGRGFREQYF
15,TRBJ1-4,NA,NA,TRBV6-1,TGTGCCAGCAGTGAAGCCGGACAGTTTAATGAAAAACTGTTTTTT,CASSEAGQFNEKLFF
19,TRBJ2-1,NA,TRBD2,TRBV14,TGTGCCAGCAGCCATCCCGGGACTAGCGGGCCCAGCTCCTACAATGAGCAGTTCTTC,CASSHPGTSGPSSYNEQFF
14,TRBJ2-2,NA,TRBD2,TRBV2,TGTGCCAGCAGTGATGGGCGGGAGATCGGGGAGCTGTTTTTT,CASSDGREIGELFF
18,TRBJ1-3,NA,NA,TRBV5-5,TGTGCCAGCAGCTTCCGTGAGGCAGGGCAACTCTCTGGAAACACCATATATTTT,CASSFREAGQLSGNTIYF
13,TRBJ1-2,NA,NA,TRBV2,TGTGCCAGCTTTGGAGGAGCCTACTATGGCTACACCTTC,CASFGGAYYGYTF
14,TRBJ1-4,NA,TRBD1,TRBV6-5,TGTGCCAGCAAACCCGGGACAGATAATGAAAAACTGTTTTTT,CASKPGTDNEKLFF
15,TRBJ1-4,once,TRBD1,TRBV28,TGTGCCAGCAGTTTGGGCAGGGGGCGATCTGAAAAACTGTTTTTT,CASSLGRGRSEKLFF
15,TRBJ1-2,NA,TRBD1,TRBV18,TGTGCCAGCTCACTTGGGACAGTAGAGAACTATGGCTACACCTTC,CASSLGTVENYGYTF
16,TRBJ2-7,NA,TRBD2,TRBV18,TGTGCCAGCTCCTATAACCTACTAGCGGGAGAAGGCGAGCAGTACTTC,CASSYNLLAGEGEQYF